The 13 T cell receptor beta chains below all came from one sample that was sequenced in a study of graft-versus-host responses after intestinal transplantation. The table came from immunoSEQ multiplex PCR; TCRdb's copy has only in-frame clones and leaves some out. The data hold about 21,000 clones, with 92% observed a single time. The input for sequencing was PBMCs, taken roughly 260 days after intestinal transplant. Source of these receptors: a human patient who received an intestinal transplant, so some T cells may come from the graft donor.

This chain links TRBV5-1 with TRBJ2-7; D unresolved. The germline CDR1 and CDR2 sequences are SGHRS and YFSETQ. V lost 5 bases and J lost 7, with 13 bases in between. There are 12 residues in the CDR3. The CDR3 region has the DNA TGCGCCAGCAGTCCCCTGGTGGGGGAGCAGTACTTC. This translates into CASSPLVGEQYF.

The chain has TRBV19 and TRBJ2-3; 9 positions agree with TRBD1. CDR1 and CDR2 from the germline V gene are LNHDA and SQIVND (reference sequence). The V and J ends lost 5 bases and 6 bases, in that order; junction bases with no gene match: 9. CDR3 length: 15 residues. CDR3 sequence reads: CASSPYRGLADTQYF. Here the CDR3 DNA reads TGTGCCAGTAGTCCCTACAGGGGGCTAGCGGATACGCAGTATTTT.

The CDR3 loop is CASSPQRGTGSTDTQYF. CDR3 DNA sequence: TGCGCCAGCAGCCCCCAACGGGGGACAGGGAGCACAGATACGCAGTATTTT. The chain carries TRBV4-1 and TRBJ2-3, with 9 bases lining up with TRBD1. From germline, CDR1 is MGHRA and CDR2 YSYEKL. V gave up 4 bases and J gave up 0 bases; unmatched junction bases: 8. The CDR3 contains 17 residues.

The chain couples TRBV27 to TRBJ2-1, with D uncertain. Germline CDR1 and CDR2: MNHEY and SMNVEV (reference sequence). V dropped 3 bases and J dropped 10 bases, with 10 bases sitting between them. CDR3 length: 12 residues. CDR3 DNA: TGTGCCAGCAGTTTTCCCGGCTCCGAGCAGTTCTTC. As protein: CASSFPGSEQFF.

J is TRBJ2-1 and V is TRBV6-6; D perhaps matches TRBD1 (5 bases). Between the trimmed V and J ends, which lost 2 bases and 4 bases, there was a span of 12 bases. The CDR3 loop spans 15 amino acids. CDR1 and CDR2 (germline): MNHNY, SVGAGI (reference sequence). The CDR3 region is CASSYSQDNYNEQFF. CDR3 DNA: TGTGCCAGCAGTTACAGCCAGGACAATTACAATGAGCAGTTCTTC.

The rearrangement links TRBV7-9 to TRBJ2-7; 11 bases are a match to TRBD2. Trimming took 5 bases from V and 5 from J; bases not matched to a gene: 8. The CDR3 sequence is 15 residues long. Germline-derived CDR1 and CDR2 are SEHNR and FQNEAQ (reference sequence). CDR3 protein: CASSPASGRPNEQYF. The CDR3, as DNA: TGTGCCAGCAGCCCCGCTAGCGGGAGGCCAAACGAGCAGTACTTC. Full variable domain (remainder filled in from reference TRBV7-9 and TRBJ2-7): DTGVSQNPRHKITKRGQNVTFRCDPISEHNRLYWYRQTLGQGPEFLTYFQNEAQLEKSRLLSDRFSAERPKGSFSTLEIQRTEQGDSAMYLCASSPASGRPNEQYFGPGTRLTVT.

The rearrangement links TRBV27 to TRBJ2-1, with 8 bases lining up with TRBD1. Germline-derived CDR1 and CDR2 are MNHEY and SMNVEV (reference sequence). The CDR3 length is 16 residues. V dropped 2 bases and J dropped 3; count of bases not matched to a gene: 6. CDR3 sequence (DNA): TGTGCCAGCAGTTTAATCGGACAGGGACACTACAATGAGCAGTTCTTC. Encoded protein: CASSLIGQGHYNEQFF.

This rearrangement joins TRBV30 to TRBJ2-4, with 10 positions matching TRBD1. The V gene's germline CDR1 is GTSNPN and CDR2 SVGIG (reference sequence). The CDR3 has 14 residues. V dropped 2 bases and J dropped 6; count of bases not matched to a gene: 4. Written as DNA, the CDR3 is TGTGCCTGGAGTCCCTGGACAGGGGGAAACATTCAGTACTTC. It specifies CAWSPWTGGNIQYF. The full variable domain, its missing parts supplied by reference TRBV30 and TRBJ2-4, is SQTIHQWPATLVQPVGSPLSLECTVEGTSNPNLYWYRQAAGRGLQLLFYSVGIGQISSEVPQNLSASRPQDRQFILSSKKLLLSDSGFYLCAWSPWTGGNIQYFGAGTRLSVL.

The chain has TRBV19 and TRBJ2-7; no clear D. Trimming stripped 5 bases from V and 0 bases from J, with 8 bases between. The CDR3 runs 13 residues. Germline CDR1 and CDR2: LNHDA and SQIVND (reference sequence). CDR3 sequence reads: CASSRQSSYEQYF. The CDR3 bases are TGTGCCAGTAGTCGTCAGTCCTCCTACGAGCAGTACTTC.

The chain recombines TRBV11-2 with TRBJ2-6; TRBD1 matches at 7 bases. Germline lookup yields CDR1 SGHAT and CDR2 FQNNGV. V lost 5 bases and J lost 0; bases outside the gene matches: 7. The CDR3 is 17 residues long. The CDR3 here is CASSPWDSSSGANVLTF. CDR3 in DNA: TGTGCCAGCAGCCCCTGGGACAGCAGCTCTGGGGCCAACGTCCTGACTTTC.

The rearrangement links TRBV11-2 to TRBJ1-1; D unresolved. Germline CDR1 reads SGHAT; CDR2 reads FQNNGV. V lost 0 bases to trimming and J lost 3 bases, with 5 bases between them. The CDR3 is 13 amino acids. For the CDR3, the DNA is TGTGCCAGCAGCTTAGATGGGTACACTGAAGCTTTCTTT. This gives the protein CASSLDGYTEAFF.

The CDR3 is CASSPDMSSYNEQFF. For the CDR3, the DNA is TGTGCCAGCAGTCCAGACATGAGCTCCTACAATGAGCAGTTCTTC. This chain links TRBV27 with TRBJ2-1; D is unresolved. V lost 5 bases, J lost 0 bases, and 11 bases lay in between. Germline CDR1 is MNHEY and CDR2 is SMNVEV (reference sequence). The CDR3 has 15 amino acids.

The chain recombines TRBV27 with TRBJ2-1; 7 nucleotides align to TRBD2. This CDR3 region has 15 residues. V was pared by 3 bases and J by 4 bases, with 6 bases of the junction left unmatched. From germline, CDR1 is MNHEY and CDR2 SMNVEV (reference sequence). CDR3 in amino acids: CASSLLGLTYNEQFF. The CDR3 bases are TGTGCCAGCAGTTTGTTGGGACTAACGTACAATGAGCAGTTCTTC.